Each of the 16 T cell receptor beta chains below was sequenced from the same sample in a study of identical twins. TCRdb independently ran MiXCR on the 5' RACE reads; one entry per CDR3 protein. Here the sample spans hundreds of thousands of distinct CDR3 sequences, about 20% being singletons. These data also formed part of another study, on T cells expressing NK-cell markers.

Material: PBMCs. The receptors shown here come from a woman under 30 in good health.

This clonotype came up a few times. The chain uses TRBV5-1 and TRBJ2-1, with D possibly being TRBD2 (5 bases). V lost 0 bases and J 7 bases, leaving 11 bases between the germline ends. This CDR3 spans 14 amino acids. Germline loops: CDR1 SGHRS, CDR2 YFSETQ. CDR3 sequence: CASSLEDFTNEQFF. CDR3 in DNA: TGCGCCAGCAGCTTGGAGGACTTTACGAATGAGCAGTTCTTC.

CDR3 protein: CASSEGYRGSYEQYF. In DNA form, the CDR3 reads TGCGCCAGCAGTGAGGGGTACAGGGGTTCCTACGAGCAGTACTTC. This chain uses TRBV10-2 with TRBJ2-7, with 7 positions matching TRBD1. The trim removed 2 bases at V and 1 base at J, leaving 5 bases unmatched. CDR3 length: 15 amino acids. Looked up from germline, CDR1 is WSHSY and CDR2 is SAAADI.

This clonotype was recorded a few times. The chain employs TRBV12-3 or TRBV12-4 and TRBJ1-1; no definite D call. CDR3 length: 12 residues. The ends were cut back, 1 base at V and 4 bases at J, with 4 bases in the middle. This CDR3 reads CASSLGFTEAFF. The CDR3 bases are TGTGCCAGCAGTTTAGGTTTCACTGAAGCTTTCTTT.

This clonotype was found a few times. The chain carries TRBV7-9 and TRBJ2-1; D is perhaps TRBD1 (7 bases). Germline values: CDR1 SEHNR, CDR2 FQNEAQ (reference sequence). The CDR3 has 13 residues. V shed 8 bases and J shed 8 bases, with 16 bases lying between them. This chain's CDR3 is CASARGGGYEQFF. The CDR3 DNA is TGTGCCAGCGCCCGAGGAGGGGGCTATGAGCAGTTCTTC.

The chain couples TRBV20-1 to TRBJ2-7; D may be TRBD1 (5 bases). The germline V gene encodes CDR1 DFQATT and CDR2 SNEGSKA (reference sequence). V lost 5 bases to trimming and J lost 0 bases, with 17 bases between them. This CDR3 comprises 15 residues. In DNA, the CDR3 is TGCAGTGCTCTAAGGGGCAGGTCCTTCTCCTACGAGCAGTACTTC. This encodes CSALRGRSFSYEQYF.

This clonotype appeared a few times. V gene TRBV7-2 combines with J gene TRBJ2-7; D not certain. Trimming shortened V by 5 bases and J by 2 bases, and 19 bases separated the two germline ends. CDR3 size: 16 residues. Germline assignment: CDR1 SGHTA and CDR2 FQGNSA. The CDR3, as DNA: TGTGCCAGCAGCCCCTCGTGGGCCGAAAAAGCCTACGAGCAGTACTTC. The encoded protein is CASSPSWAEKAYEQYF.

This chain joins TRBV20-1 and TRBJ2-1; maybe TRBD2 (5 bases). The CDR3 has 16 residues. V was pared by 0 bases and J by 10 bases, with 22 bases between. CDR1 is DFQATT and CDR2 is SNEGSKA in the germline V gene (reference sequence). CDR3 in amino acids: CSARDPLAGASWEQFF. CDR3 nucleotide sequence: TGCAGTGCTAGAGATCCCCTAGCCGGCGCTTCTTGGGAGCAGTTCTTC.

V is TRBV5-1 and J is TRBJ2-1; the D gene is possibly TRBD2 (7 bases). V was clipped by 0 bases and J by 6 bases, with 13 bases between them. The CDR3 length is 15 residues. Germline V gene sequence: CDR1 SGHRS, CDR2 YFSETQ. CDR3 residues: CASSLDSGGSNEQFF. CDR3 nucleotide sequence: TGCGCCAGCAGCTTGGATTCGGGGGGCAGCAATGAGCAGTTCTTC.

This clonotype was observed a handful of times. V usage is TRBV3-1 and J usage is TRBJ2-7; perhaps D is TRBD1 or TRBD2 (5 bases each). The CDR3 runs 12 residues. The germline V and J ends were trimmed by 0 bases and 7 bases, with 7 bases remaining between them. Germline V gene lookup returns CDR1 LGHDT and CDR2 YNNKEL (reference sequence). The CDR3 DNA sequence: TGTGCCAGCAGCCAAGAGGGACGTGAGCAGTACTTC. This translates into CASSQEGREQYF.

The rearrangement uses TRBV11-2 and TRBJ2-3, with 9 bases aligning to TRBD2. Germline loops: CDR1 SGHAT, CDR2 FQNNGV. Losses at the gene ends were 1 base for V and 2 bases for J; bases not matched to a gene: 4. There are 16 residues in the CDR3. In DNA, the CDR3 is TGTGCCAGCAGCTTAGGCGGGGGGGGCAACACAGATACGCAGTATTTT. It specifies CASSLGGGGNTDTQYF.

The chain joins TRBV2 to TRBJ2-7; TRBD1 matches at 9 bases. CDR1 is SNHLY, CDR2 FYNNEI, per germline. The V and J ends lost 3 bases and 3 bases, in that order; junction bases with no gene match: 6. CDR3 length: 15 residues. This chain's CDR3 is CASSDQRTGVYEQYF. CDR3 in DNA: TGTGCCAGCAGTGATCAAAGGACAGGGGTCTACGAGCAGTACTTC.

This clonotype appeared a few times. CDR3 amino acids: CASSSATDYGYTF. The CDR3 DNA sequence: TGCGCCAGCAGCTCTGCGACAGACTATGGCTACACCTTC. V is TRBV5-1 and J is TRBJ1-2, with D perhaps TRBD1 (5 bases). V lost 3 bases and J 3 bases, leaving 9 bases between the germline ends. CDR1 and CDR2 (germline): SGHRS, YFSETQ. The CDR3 spans 13 residues.

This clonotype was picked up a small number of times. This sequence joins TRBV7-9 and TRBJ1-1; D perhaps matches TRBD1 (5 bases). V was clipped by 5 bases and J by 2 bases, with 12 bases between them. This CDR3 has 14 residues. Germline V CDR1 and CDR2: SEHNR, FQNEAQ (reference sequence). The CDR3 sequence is CASSHRGRNTEAFF. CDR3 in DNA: TGTGCCAGCAGCCATAGGGGTAGAAACACTGAAGCTTTCTTT.

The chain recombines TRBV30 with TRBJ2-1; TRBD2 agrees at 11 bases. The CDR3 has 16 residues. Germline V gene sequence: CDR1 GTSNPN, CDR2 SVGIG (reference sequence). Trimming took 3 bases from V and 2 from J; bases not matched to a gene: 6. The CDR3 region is CAWRRLAGQPYNEQFF. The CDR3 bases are TGTGCCTGGAGAAGACTAGCGGGACAACCCTACAATGAGCAGTTCTTC.

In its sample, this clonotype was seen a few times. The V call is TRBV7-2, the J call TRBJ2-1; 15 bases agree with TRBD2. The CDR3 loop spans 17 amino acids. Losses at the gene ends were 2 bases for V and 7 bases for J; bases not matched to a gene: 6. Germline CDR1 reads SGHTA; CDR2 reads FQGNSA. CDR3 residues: CASSLRTGLAGGNEQFF. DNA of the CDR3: TGTGCCAGCAGCTTACGGACAGGACTAGCGGGAGGGAATGAGCAGTTCTTC. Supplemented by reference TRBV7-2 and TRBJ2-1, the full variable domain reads GAGVSQSPSNKVTEKGKDVELRCDPISGHTALYWYRQSLGQGLEFLIYFQGNSAPDKSGLPSDRFSAERTGGSVSTLTIQRTQQEDSAVYLCASSLRTGLAGGNEQFFGPGTRLTVL.

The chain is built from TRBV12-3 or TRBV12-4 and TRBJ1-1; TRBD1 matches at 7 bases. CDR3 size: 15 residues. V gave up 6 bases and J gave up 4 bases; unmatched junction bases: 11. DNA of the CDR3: TGTGCCAGCAGCAGACGCTCAACAGGGGCCACTGAAGCTTTCTTT. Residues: CASSRRSTGATEAFF.